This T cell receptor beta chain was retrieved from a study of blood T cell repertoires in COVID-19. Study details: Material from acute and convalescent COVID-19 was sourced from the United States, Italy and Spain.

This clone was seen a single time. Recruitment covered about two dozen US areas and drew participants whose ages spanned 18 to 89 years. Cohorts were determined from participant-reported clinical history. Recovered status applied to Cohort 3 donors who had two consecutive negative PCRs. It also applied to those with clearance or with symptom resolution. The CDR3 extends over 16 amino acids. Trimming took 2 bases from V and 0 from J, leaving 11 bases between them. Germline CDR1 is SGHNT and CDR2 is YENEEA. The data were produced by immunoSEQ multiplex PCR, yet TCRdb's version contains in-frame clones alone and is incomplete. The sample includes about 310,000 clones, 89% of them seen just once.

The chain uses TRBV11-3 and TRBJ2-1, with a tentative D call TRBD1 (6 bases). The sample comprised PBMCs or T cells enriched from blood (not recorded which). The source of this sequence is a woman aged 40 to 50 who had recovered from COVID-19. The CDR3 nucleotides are TGTGCCAGCAGCTTATGGACAGCTGGCTCCTACAATGAGCAGTTCTTC. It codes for CASSLWTAGSYNEQFF.